Sequencing of this TCR beta chain was carried out in a study of blood T cells in healthy people across ages. Overall study findings and caveats: For the donors, CMV status was unknown and possibly confounded expanded clonotype changes.

Alongside a J-beta primer mix, a sample-barcoded 5' primer served in a second PCR lasting 7 to 11 cycles. TCRdb processed the 5' RACE reads anew with MiXCR; each CDR3 protein has one entry. This sample carries over 500,000 distinct CDR3 sequences, approximately 52% of them seen once, and the ten largest clones take approximately 15%. Trimming shortened V by 5 bases and J by 4 bases, and 11 bases separated the two germline ends. This CDR3 has 13 amino acids. Germline assignment: CDR1 MGHDK and CDR2 SYGVNS. Comment on this clonotype: As yet, its antigen is unknown.

The chain recombines TRBV25-1 with TRBJ1-1, with a tentative D call TRBD1 (6 bases). What was sequenced was blood. The sequence was collected from a woman of 80 years or more in good health. For the CDR3, the DNA is TGTGCCAGCAGTAAGACAGGACCCACTGAAGCTTTCTTT. Translation gives CASSKTGPTEAFF.